A single sample is the source of the 4 T cell receptor beta chains below, sequenced in a study of Tregs in tolerant kidney transplant recipients. Using immunoSEQ multiplex PCR, the repertoire was profiled, and TCRdb retains in-frame clones only, with some absent. Among 75,000 to 85,000 clones, approximately 90% were seen once, and the ten largest hold about 0.36%. The source was Tregs from blood, collected before the transplant. The receptors were gathered from a human donor who received a combined kidney and bone marrow transplant.

DNA for the CDR3: TGTGCCAGCAAGGGGGGGTACGGTAACTACGAGCAGTACTTC. Translating it yields CASKGGYGNYEQYF. The chain is built from TRBV27 and TRBJ2-7; tentative D call: TRBD2 (7 bases). Germline CDR1 is MNHEY and CDR2 is SMNVEV (reference sequence). V lost 7 bases, J lost 3 bases, and 16 bases lay in between. The CDR3 runs to 14 residues.

This chain connects TRBV5-1 to TRBJ2-5; a weak D match, TRBD2 (6 bases). The germline V gene has CDR1 SGHRS and CDR2 YFSETQ. This CDR3 is 14 amino acids long. V lost 5 bases, J lost 1 base, and 12 bases lay in between. CDR3 bases: TGCGCCAGCAGTAAAGGGGACTCCCAAGAGACCCAGTACTTC. Translated, it gives CASSKGDSQETQYF.

J is TRBJ2-2 and V is TRBV5-8, with TRBD1 as a possible D gene (5 bases). Trimming removed 3 bases from V and 5 bases from J, with 14 bases in between. Germline V gene sequence: CDR1 SGHTS, CDR2 YDEGEE. The CDR3 spans 15 residues. The CDR3 bases are TGTGCCAGCAGCTCGAGGCAGGGATTAACCGGGGAGCTGTTTTTT. It yields the protein CASSSRQGLTGELFF.

This clone was seen just once. The V call is TRBV18, the J call TRBJ2-7; no definite D call. Trimming cost V 2 bases and J 7 bases, with 21 bases left between them. Germline lookup yields CDR1 KGHSH and CDR2 LQKENI. CDR3 size: 16 residues. In DNA, the CDR3 is TGTGCCAGCTCACCAGGGAAGGGAATTAACCTTGTTGAGCAGTACTTC. It translates to CASSPGKGINLVEQYF.